Shown below are 5 T cell receptor beta chains from a single sample sequenced in a study of blood T cell repertoires in COVID-19. Only in-frame clones appear in the TCRdb table, and some are missing; sequencing was by immunoSEQ multiplex PCR. Among around 130,000 clones listed, 84% were seen once. Sequenced material: peripheral blood. These receptors all stem from a man in his 60s with acute or convalescent COVID-19.

The rearrangement uses TRBV5-1 and TRBJ2-3; TRBD1 matches at 8 bases. The CDR3 is made up of 14 amino acids. Losses at the gene ends were 3 bases for V and 2 bases for J; bases not matched to a gene: 2. CDR1 and CDR2 from the germline V gene are SGHRS and YFSETQ. The CDR3, as DNA: TGCGCCAGCAGCTCGGACAGGGTCACAGATACGCAGTATTTT. It codes for CASSSDRVTDTQYF.

About this clone: Other DNA variants within this sample encode the same CDR3. The V gene is TRBV11-2, the J gene TRBJ2-7, with 7 positions matching TRBD2. V lost 5 bases to trimming and J lost 2 bases; unmatched junction nucleotides: 15. The germline V gene encodes CDR1 SGHAT and CDR2 FQNNGV. The CDR3 totals 17 residues. The CDR3 reads CASSLPAGLAGAYEQYF. The CDR3 DNA follows: TGTGCCAGCAGCCTCCCAGCAGGGTTGGCGGGGGCCTACGAGCAGTACTTC.

The chain joins TRBV5-4 to TRBJ1-1, with a weak D call TRBD1 (6 bases). V gave up 2 bases and J gave up 3 bases, with 11 bases separating them. The CDR3 is made up of 14 amino acids. Germline V gives CDR1 SGHNT, CDR2 YYREEE (reference sequence). CDR3 protein: CASSFRGSDTEAFF. CDR3 nucleotide sequence: TGTGCCAGCAGCTTCAGGGGCTCCGACACTGAAGCTTTCTTT.

CDR3 coding DNA: TGTGCCAGCAGCAGGAATAGCGGGGCTTACGGTAGCACAGATACGCAGTATTTT. Translating it yields CASSRNSGAYGSTDTQYF. The chain employs TRBV7-2 and TRBJ2-3, with 8 positions matching TRBD2. The CDR3 is made up of 18 amino acids. Germline CDR1 is SGHTA and CDR2 is FQGNSA. V gave up 5 bases and J gave up 0 bases; unmatched junction bases: 13. The full variable domain, its missing parts supplied by reference TRBV7-2 and TRBJ2-3, is GAGVSQSPSNKVTEKGKDVELRCDPISGHTALYWYRQSLGQGLEFLIYFQGNSAPDKSGLPSDRFSAERTGGSVSTLTIQRTQQEDSAVYLCASSRNSGAYGSTDTQYFGPGTRLTVL.

The chain links TRBV27 to TRBJ2-3; the match to TRBD1 covers 12 bases. With 5 bases clipped from V and 6 bases from J, the junction kept 6 bases outside the gene matches. This CDR3 spans 15 amino acids. CDR1 MNHEY and CDR2 SMNVEV come from the germline V gene (reference sequence). This chain's CDR3 is CASSTGTGGRDTQYF. In DNA form, the CDR3 reads TGTGCCAGCAGTACCGGGACAGGGGGCAGGGATACGCAGTATTTT.